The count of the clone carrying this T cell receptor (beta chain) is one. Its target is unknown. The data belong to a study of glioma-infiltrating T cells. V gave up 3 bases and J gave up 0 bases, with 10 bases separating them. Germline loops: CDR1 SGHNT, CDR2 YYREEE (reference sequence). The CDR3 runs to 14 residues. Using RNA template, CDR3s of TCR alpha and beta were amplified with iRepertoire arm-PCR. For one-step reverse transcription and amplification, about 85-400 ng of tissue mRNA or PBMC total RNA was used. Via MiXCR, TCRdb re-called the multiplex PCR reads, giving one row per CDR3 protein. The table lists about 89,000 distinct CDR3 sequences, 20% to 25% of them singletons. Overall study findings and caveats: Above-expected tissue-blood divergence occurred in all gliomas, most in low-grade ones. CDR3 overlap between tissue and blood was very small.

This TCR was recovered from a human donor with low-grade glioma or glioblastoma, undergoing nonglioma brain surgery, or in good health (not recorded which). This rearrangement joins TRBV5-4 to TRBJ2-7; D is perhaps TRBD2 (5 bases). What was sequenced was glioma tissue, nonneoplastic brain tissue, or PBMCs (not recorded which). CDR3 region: CASSWSGNSYEQYF. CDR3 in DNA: TGTGCCAGCAGCTGGTCGGGAAACTCCTACGAGCAGTACTTC.